This T cell receptor (beta chain) was identified in a study of T cell responses to AZD1222 COVID-19 vaccine. The study, taken as a whole, reports: None of the repertoires were sampled until the peak T cell response had passed. Clonal diversity may have been underestimated, and the donors were mostly white British, with more females than males. Seropositive AZD1222 recipients at baseline numbered only five or six.

TCRdb keeps only in-frame clones here, not all; method: immunoSEQ multiplex PCR. The table lists 83,000 or so clones, around 93% of them singletons, with about 30% in the top ten. Turning to this clone: Its antigen is unidentified.

Pooled samples include second doses given at about 4 or 12 weeks. J lost 7 bases, V lost 0 bases, and 5 bases had no gene match. The V gene's germline CDR1 is MNHEY and CDR2 SVGAGI. The CDR3 spans 15 residues. The rearrangement joins TRBV6-5 to TRBJ2-2; 7 bases fit TRBD2. The starting material was peripheral blood, obtained 28 days after the second AZD1222 dose. The sequence came from an adult who received the AZD1222 COVID-19 vaccine. The CDR3, as DNA: TGTGCCAGCAGTTACTCGAGGTGGGAGGGCGGGGAGCTGTTTTTT. It yields the protein CASSYSRWEGGELFF.